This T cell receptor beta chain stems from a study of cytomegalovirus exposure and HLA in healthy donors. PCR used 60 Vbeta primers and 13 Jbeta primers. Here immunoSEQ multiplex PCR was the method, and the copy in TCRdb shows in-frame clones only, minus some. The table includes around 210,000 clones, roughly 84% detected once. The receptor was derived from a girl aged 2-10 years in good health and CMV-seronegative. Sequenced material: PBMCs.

Written as DNA, the CDR3 is TGTGCCAGCAGGGGGACAGCCCGTACGCAGTATTTT. Its translation is CASRGTARTQYF. The chain uses TRBV2 and TRBJ2-3, with TRBD1 identical over 7 bases. Germline CDR1 is SNHLY and CDR2 is FYNNEI. V was clipped by 6 bases and J by 8 bases; unmatched bases: 5. The CDR3 is 12 residues long.